A single sample gave rise to the 27 T cell receptor beta chains below, sequenced in a study of shared clonotypes between healthy human individuals. The assay was immunoSEQ multiplex PCR, and TCRdb's table has in-frame clones only and misses some. The data show about 960,000 clones, about three quarters seen once. The source material was memory CD4+ T cells sorted from blood. Subset given: CD45RA-negative fraction. These receptors originate from a man aged 18-30 years in good health.

This clone has a single count. CDR3 sequence (DNA): TGTGCCAGCACTCCGGGACTAGCGACCCCCGAGCAGTACTTC. Its translation: CASTPGLATPEQYF. The V call is TRBV6-5, the J call TRBJ2-7; 10 bases fit TRBD2. Germline-derived CDR1 and CDR2 are MNHEY and SVGAGI. V trimming: 7 bases; J trimming: 6 bases; junction bases outside the gene matches: 9. The CDR3 runs to 14 residues.

The V gene is TRBV7-3, the J gene TRBJ1-6, with TRBD1 matching 7 bases. Germline values: CDR1 SGHTA, CDR2 FQGTGA. CDR3 length: 14 residues. With V trimmed by 5 bases and J by 7 bases, 5 bases remained unmatched. CDR3 nucleotide sequence: TGTGCCAGCAGCCCGACAGGGATCAATTCACCCCTCCACTTT. Protein sequence: CASSPTGINSPLHF.

The genes are TRBV11-2 and TRBJ2-7; D not certain. V was shortened by 2 bases and J by 0 bases, with 5 bases between the two germline ends. CDR3 length: 13 residues. Germline CDR1 reads SGHAT; CDR2 reads FQNNGV. In DNA, the CDR3 is TGTGCCAGCAGCTTATCAGCCTCCTACGAGCAGTACTTC. This gives the protein CASSLSASYEQYF.

The count of this clone is one. The chain links TRBV9 to TRBJ2-1; D possibly uses TRBD1 or TRBD2 (7 bases each). Germline V gives CDR1 SGDLS, CDR2 YYNGEE. The CDR3 totals 15 residues. V shed 4 bases and J shed 7 bases, with 18 bases lying between them. The CDR3 nucleotides read TGTGCCAGCAGCCCGGGGAGGGGGCGCAGAAATGAGCAGTTCTTC. Its translation is CASSPGRGRRNEQFF.

This chain uses TRBV10-3 with TRBJ1-1, with TRBD1 matching 10 bases. The CDR3 consists of 13 residues. Germline V gene lookup returns CDR1 ENHRY and CDR2 SYGVKD. V shed 8 bases, J shed 4 bases, and the junction held 4 bases outside the gene matches. The CDR3 DNA is TGTGCCATCGCCGGACAGGGGGGCACTGAAGCTTTCTTT. Amino acid sequence: CAIAGQGGTEAFF.

This clone was observed once. A far bigger clonotype differs at one base, so this is likely a read error. Different DNA sequences within this sample yield the same CDR3. CDR3 sequence: CASSLGPMNEKLFF. Written as DNA, the CDR3 is TGTGCCAGCAGTCTTGGGCCGATGAATGAAAAACTGTTTTTT. The rearrangement joins TRBV25-1 to TRBJ1-4; D is ambiguous. V was clipped by 5 bases and J by 5 bases, with 12 bases between them. Germline lookup yields CDR1 MGHDK and CDR2 SYGVNS. This CDR3 contains 14 residues.

The table lists this clone with a few counts. This chain uses TRBV4-2 with TRBJ1-6, with a tentative D call TRBD1 (5 bases). The CDR3 loop spans 15 amino acids. V dropped 0 bases and J dropped 4 bases, with 7 bases sitting between them. Germline V CDR1 and CDR2: LGHNA, YNFKEQ. The CDR3 DNA reads TGTGCCAGCAGCCAAGACCGGGGGTATAATTCACCCCTCCACTTT. Translated, it gives CASSQDRGYNSPLHF.

J is TRBJ1-2 and V is TRBV12-5; D is perhaps TRBD1 (5 bases). Germline V gene data show CDR1 as LGHNT and CDR2 as FRNRAP. Trimming left V 4 bases short and J 4 bases short, with 13 bases between. This CDR3 contains 14 residues. CDR3: CASGSTAPFYGYTF. CDR3 coding DNA: TGTGCTAGTGGTTCGACAGCGCCGTTCTATGGCTACACCTTC.

This sequence joins TRBV11-2 and TRBJ2-7; either TRBD1 or TRBD2 may supply D (5 bases each). V dropped 1 base and J dropped 5 bases, with 15 bases sitting between them. CDR1 and CDR2 (germline): SGHAT, FQNNGV. This CDR3 contains 15 residues. CDR3 region: CASSLGSGAWDEQYF. The CDR3, as DNA: TGTGCCAGCAGCTTAGGATCCGGGGCTTGGGACGAGCAGTACTTC.

V gene TRBV6-5 combines with J gene TRBJ1-2, with 8 bases matching TRBD1. The V and J ends lost 7 bases and 7 bases, in that order; junction bases with no gene match: 14. This CDR3 region has 15 residues. Germline V gene data show CDR1 as MNHEY and CDR2 as SVGAGI. The CDR3 sequence is CASTYSASGGIGYTF. As DNA, the CDR3 is TGTGCCAGCACCTATTCTGCCTCAGGGGGCATTGGCTACACCTTC.

Concerning this clone itself: A junction boundary mismatches the germline segment, possibly from a read error. V usage is TRBV7-7 and J usage is TRBJ2-1, with 10 bases fitting TRBD2. This CDR3 is 15 amino acids long. Germline CDR1 SSHAT, CDR2 FNYEAQ (reference sequence). CDR3 in amino acids: CASSPRLAGLNEQFF. DNA of the CDR3: TGTGCTAGCAGCCCCCGACTAGCGGGCCTTAATGAGCAGTTCTTC.

The V call is TRBV7-2, the J call TRBJ2-2; D possibly corresponds to TRBD2 (5 bases). Deletions cut 4 bases from V and 6 bases from J, with 9 bases between. Looked up from germline, CDR1 is SGHTA and CDR2 is FQGNSA. The CDR3 is 13 residues long. CDR3 DNA: TGTGCCAGCAGCTACGGGATATCCGGGGAGCTGTTTTTT. Translating it yields CASSYGISGELFF.

The V and J genes are TRBV5-4 and TRBJ2-3; no clear D gene. This CDR3 is 15 amino acids long. Trimming left V 3 bases short and J 2 bases short, with 13 bases between. Germline V gives CDR1 SGHNT, CDR2 YYREEE (reference sequence). The CDR3 reads CASSSILEYTDTQYF. In nucleotides, the CDR3 is TGTGCCAGCAGCTCTATATTGGAGTACACAGATACGCAGTATTTT.

The CDR3, as DNA: TGTGCCAGCCGACGTGGCGCTAGTCAGGTGGGGGAGCAGTACTTC. As protein: CASRRGASQVGEQYF. J is TRBJ2-7 and V is TRBV6-5, with no clear D. V was cut by 8 bases and J by 7 bases, with 24 bases left in between. Germline V CDR1 and CDR2: MNHEY, SVGAGI. This CDR3 has 15 residues.

This sequence joins TRBV30 and TRBJ2-5; D might be TRBD1 (6 bases). The CDR3 has 12 amino acids. Trimming removed 8 bases from V and 7 bases from J, with 17 bases in between. Germline-derived CDR1 and CDR2 are GTSNPN and SVGIG (reference sequence). In DNA, the CDR3 is TGTGCCGGGGGCGGGCCTGGAGGGACCCAGTACTTC. It is translated as CAGGGPGGTQYF.

J is TRBJ2-5 and V is TRBV10-1; D is tentatively TRBD1 or TRBD2 (5 bases each). Germline lookup yields CDR1 WNHNN and CDR2 SYGVQD (reference sequence). CDR3 length: 15 amino acids. Trimming removed 0 bases from V and 5 bases from J, with 13 bases in between. In DNA form, the CDR3 reads TGCGCCAGCAGTGAGTCAACCGGGGCCGGGGAGACCCAGTACTTC. This codes for CASSESTGAGETQYF.

This sequence joins TRBV6-5 and TRBJ1-3; 7 bases are shared with TRBD1. After removal of 7 bases from V and 9 bases from J, the junction contained 3 bases not matched to a gene. The V gene's germline CDR1 is MNHEY and CDR2 SVGAGI. The CDR3 runs 11 residues. The CDR3 sequence: CASTSGGTIYF. The DNA for the CDR3 is TGTGCCAGCACGTCAGGGGGCACCATATATTTT.

The chain uses TRBV6-1 and TRBJ1-5; D ambiguous. With 10 bases removed from V and 2 bases from J, the gap between germline ends came to 12 bases. This CDR3 has 13 residues. The germline V gene has CDR1 MNHNS and CDR2 SASEGT. CDR3 protein: CATLDLGNQPQHF. CDR3 coding DNA: TGTGCCACCCTCGACTTGGGCAATCAGCCCCAGCATTTT.

The chain recombines TRBV19 with TRBJ1-2; the match to TRBD1 covers 8 bases. The V gene's germline CDR1 is LNHDA and CDR2 SQIVND (reference sequence). With 7 bases clipped from V and 5 bases from J, the junction kept 9 bases outside the gene matches. The CDR3 has 14 amino acids. CDR3 sequence (DNA): TGTGCCAGTACCGTGACAGGGGCGCCATATGGCTACACCTTC. It translates to CASTVTGAPYGYTF. Variable domain in full (rest from reference TRBV19 and TRBJ1-2): DGGITQSPKYLFRKEGQNVTLSCEQNLNHDAMYWYRQDPGQGLRLIYYSQIVNDFQKGDIAEGYSVSREKKESFPLTVTSAQKNPTAFYLCASTVTGAPYGYTFGSGTRLTVV.

The chain employs TRBV30 and TRBJ1-5, with TRBD1 identical over 7 bases. This CDR3 has 13 residues. Trimming at V came to 5 bases and at J to 5 bases, leaving 6 bases not matched to a gene. Looked up from germline, CDR1 is GTSNPN and CDR2 is SVGIG (reference sequence). The CDR3 DNA follows: TGTGCCTGGGGAGACAGGGCGGATCAGCCCCAGCATTTT. This encodes CAWGDRADQPQHF.

This clone was seen a single time. This sequence joins TRBV10-2 and TRBJ2-7; TRBD1 aligns across 7 bases. Trimming removed 8 bases from V and 0 bases from J; junction bases left unmatched: 4. CDR1 WSHSY and CDR2 SAAADI come from the germline V gene. This CDR3 comprises 13 residues. The DNA of the CDR3 is TGCGCCAGCTTGGGACAGAGCTCCTACGAGCAGTACTTC. It specifies CASLGQSSYEQYF.

V usage is TRBV19 and J usage is TRBJ2-5; weak D call: TRBD1 (5 bases). With the DNA end fitting TRBJ2-7 better, the J assignment may be wrong. Germline V lookup: CDR1 LNHDA, CDR2 SQIVND (reference sequence). The CDR3 contains 13 residues. The DNA of the CDR3 is TGTGCCAGTAGCCGATTTAGGGGCTACGAGCAGTACTTC. Protein sequence: CASSRFRGYEQYF.

The V and J genes are TRBV5-1 and TRBJ1-5; no reliable D call. The CDR3 is made up of 14 amino acids. The germline V gene has CDR1 SGHRS and CDR2 YFSETQ. Trimming cost V 5 bases and J 4 bases, with 13 bases left between them. CDR3 residues: CASSVSWGNQPQHF. Here the CDR3 DNA reads TGCGCCAGCAGTGTAAGCTGGGGAAATCAGCCCCAGCATTTT.

This chain uses TRBV9 with TRBJ1-1; D is unresolved. CDR3 length: 12 amino acids. The germline CDR1 and CDR2 sequences are SGDLS and YYNGEE. V shed 4 bases and J shed 14 bases, with 18 bases lying between them. CDR3 in amino acids: CASSRGGIIFFF. CDR3 in DNA: TGTGCCAGCAGCCGCGGTGGGATCATATTCTTCTTT.

There are a few counts of this clone. The V and J genes are TRBV19 and TRBJ1-1; possibly TRBD1 for D (5 bases). Germline V gives CDR1 LNHDA, CDR2 SQIVND (reference sequence). V was trimmed by 3 bases and J by 5 bases, leaving 13 bases between them. CDR3 length: 14 residues. As DNA, the CDR3 is TGTGCCAGTAGTATGGTCAGGGCGGAGACTGAAGCTTTCTTT. Translating it yields CASSMVRAETEAFF.

Turning to this clone: In the same sample, other DNA sequences code for this CDR3. V usage is TRBV9 and J usage is TRBJ2-2; D not resolved. Trimming took 0 bases from V and 2 from J, leaving 8 bases between them. Germline assignment: CDR1 SGDLS and CDR2 YYNGEE. The CDR3 length is 15 residues. The CDR3 nucleotides are TGTGCCAGCAGCGTAGGCCAGGCAAACACCGGGGAGCTGTTTTTT. The encoded protein is CASSVGQANTGELFF.

The J gene is TRBJ2-3, the V gene TRBV6-5, with D tentatively TRBD1 or TRBD2 (5 bases each). Deletions cut 0 bases from V and 0 bases from J, with 10 bases between. The germline V gene has CDR1 MNHEY and CDR2 SVGAGI. The CDR3 loop spans 16 amino acids. Here the CDR3 DNA reads TGTGCCAGCAGTTACTCGGGACGCACAAGCACAGATACGCAGTATTTT. This codes for CASSYSGRTSTDTQYF.